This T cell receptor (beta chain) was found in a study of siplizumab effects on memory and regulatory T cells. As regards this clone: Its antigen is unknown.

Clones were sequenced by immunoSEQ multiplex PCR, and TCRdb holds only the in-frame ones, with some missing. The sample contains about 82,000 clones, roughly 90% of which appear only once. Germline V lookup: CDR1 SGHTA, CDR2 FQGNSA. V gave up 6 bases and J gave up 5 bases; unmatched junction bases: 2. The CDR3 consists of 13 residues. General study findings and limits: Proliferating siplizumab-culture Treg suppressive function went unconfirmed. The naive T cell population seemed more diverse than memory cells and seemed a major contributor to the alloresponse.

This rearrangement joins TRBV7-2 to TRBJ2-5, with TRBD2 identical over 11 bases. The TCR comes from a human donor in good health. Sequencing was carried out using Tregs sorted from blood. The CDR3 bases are TGTGCCAGCAGTAGCGGGGGGGCCGAGACCCAGTACTTC. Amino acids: CASSSGGAETQYF.